The rows below give T cell receptor beta chains drawn from one sample of a study of blood T cell repertoires in COVID-19. Assay used: immunoSEQ multiplex PCR; TCRdb lists only in-frame clones, some missing. The data hold 20,000 to 30,000 clones, with 92% observed a single time. Specimen: peripheral blood. These receptors came from a man aged 65-85 years with active COVID-19. CDR3s include the opening cysteine and the closing phenylalanine or tryptophan. Each record gives: CDR3 protein, CDR3 DNA, J gene, V gene, D gene, clone size. D genes are given only for firm matches. Clone size is shown for a subset of rows, as once, few, many or a class of expanded clone.

CDR3aa: CASSSDLGPGYTF
CDR3nt: TGTGCCAGCAGCTCCGACCTGGGGCCGGGCTACACCTTC
j_gene: TRBJ1-2
v_gene: TRBV7-9
d_gene: .
abundance: .

CDR3aa: CASSSPGPKRTQYF
CDR3nt: TGTGCCAGCAGTTCACCCGGGCCGAAGCGGACGCAGTATTTT
j_gene: TRBJ2-3
v_gene: TRBV27
d_gene: .
abundance: .

CDR3aa: CASSLGINYGYTF
CDR3nt: TGTGCCAGCAGCCTCGGGATTAACTATGGCTACACCTTC
j_gene: TRBJ1-2
v_gene: TRBV6-2/TRBV6-3
d_gene: .
abundance: .

CDR3aa: CASSSVNSPLHF
CDR3nt: TGTGCCAGCAGTTCCGTAAATTCACCCCTCCACTTT
j_gene: TRBJ1-6
v_gene: TRBV28
d_gene: .
abundance: .

CDR3aa: CASSLDRGLAGGYPTYEQYF
CDR3nt: TGTGCCAGCAGCTTAGACCGGGGACTAGCGGGAGGTTACCCTACCTACGAGCAGTACTTC
j_gene: TRBJ2-7
v_gene: TRBV13
d_gene: TRBD2
abundance: .

CDR3aa: CASSYGGGKETQYF
CDR3nt: TGTGCCAGCAGTTATGGGGGGGGCAAAGAGACCCAGTACTTC
j_gene: TRBJ2-5
v_gene: TRBV6-2/TRBV6-3
d_gene: .
abundance: .

CDR3aa: CASSLATFYEQYF
CDR3nt: TGCGCCAGCAGCTTGGCGACTTTCTACGAGCAGTACTTC
j_gene: TRBJ2-7
v_gene: TRBV5-1
d_gene: .
abundance: .

CDR3aa: CALDVGGNQPQHF
CDR3nt: TGTGCCTTAGACGTTGGGGGGAATCAGCCCCAGCATTTT
j_gene: TRBJ1-5
v_gene: TRBV30
d_gene: .
abundance: .

CDR3aa: CASSYTRSGASNQPQHF
CDR3nt: TGTGCCAGCAGTTACACCCGTAGTGGGGCGAGCAATCAGCCCCAGCATTTT
j_gene: TRBJ1-5
v_gene: TRBV6-2/TRBV6-3
d_gene: .
abundance: .

CDR3aa: CASTRQGPFYNEQFF
CDR3nt: TGTGCCAGCACACGACAGGGCCCCTTCTACAATGAGCAGTTCTTC
j_gene: TRBJ2-1
v_gene: TRBV2
d_gene: TRBD1
abundance: .

CDR3aa: CASSLDGVQDSPLHF
CDR3nt: TGTGCCAGCAGCTTAGACGGGGTTCAGGATTCACCCCTCCACTTT
j_gene: TRBJ1-6
v_gene: TRBV7-2
d_gene: .
abundance: .

CDR3aa: CASSKTGGAETQYF
CDR3nt: TGTGCCAGCAGCAAAACAGGGGGAGCAGAGACCCAGTACTTC
j_gene: TRBJ2-5
v_gene: TRBV21-1
d_gene: .
abundance: .

CDR3aa: CASSLAGVPGRDTEAFF
CDR3nt: TGTGCCAGCAGTTTAGCGGGGGTTCCAGGGAGGGACACTGAAGCTTTCTTT
j_gene: TRBJ1-1
v_gene: TRBV27
d_gene: .
abundance: .

CDR3aa: CASSRITGGAYGYTF
CDR3nt: TGTGCCAGCAGCCGAATCACAGGGGGGGCCTATGGCTACACCTTC
j_gene: TRBJ1-2
v_gene: TRBV6-5
d_gene: TRBD1
abundance: .

CDR3aa: CASSQGEGDTDTQYF
CDR3nt: TGTGCCAGCAGCCAAGGCGAAGGGGACACAGATACGCAGTATTTT
j_gene: TRBJ2-3
v_gene: TRBV4-2
d_gene: .
abundance: .

CDR3aa: CASSFLGTVTGELFF
CDR3nt: TGTGCCAGCAGCTTCCTTGGGACTGTCACCGGGGAGCTGTTTTTT
j_gene: TRBJ2-2
v_gene: TRBV7-8
d_gene: .
abundance: .

CDR3aa: CASSDTPGQPQHF
CDR3nt: TGTGCCAGCAGTGACACTCCGGGGCAGCCCCAGCATTTT
j_gene: TRBJ1-5
v_gene: TRBV6-1
d_gene: .
abundance: .

CDR3aa: CATSASTSVHTDTQYF
CDR3nt: TGTGCCACCAGTGCCTCGACTAGTGTTCACACAGATACGCAGTATTTT
j_gene: TRBJ2-3
v_gene: TRBV24-1
d_gene: .
abundance: .

CDR3aa: CASSQDQGLGSYEQYF
CDR3nt: TGTGCCAGCAGCCAAGATCAGGGACTAGGCTCCTACGAGCAGTACTTC
j_gene: TRBJ2-7
v_gene: TRBV4-2
d_gene: TRBD2
abundance: medium-sized

CDR3aa: CASSRSGGPSGANVLTF
CDR3nt: TGTGCCAGCAGCCGATCGGGGGGGCCGTCTGGGGCCAACGTCCTGACTTTC
j_gene: TRBJ2-6
v_gene: TRBV7-3
d_gene: TRBD2
abundance: .

CDR3aa: CASSMVSTGGFYGYTF
CDR3nt: TGTGCCAGTAGTATGGTATCGACAGGGGGCTTCTATGGCTACACCTTC
j_gene: TRBJ1-2
v_gene: TRBV19
d_gene: TRBD1
abundance: few

CDR3aa: CASSRDRVNTEAFF
CDR3nt: TGTGCCAGCAGTAGAGACAGGGTGAACACTGAAGCTTTCTTT
j_gene: TRBJ1-1
v_gene: TRBV6-2/TRBV6-3
d_gene: TRBD1
abundance: .

CDR3aa: CASTLGGRGDTQYF
CDR3nt: TGTGCCAGCACTTTGGGGGGGCGCGGAGATACGCAGTATTTT
j_gene: TRBJ2-3
v_gene: TRBV5-6
d_gene: .
abundance: .

CDR3aa: CASSANPGTRDTQYF
CDR3nt: TGTGCCAGCAGCGCAAATCCCGGGACTAGGGATACGCAGTATTTT
j_gene: TRBJ2-3
v_gene: TRBV9
d_gene: TRBD2
abundance: .

CDR3aa: CASSSRDRGFYEQYF
CDR3nt: TGTGCCAGCAGCTCCCGGGACAGGGGGTTCTACGAGCAGTACTTC
j_gene: TRBJ2-7
v_gene: TRBV13
d_gene: TRBD1
abundance: .

CDR3aa: CASSYHGGQGLSNQPQHF
CDR3nt: TGTGCCAGCAGTTACCACGGGGGACAGGGGCTTAGCAATCAGCCCCAGCATTTT
j_gene: TRBJ1-5
v_gene: TRBV6-2/TRBV6-3
d_gene: TRBD1
abundance: .

CDR3aa: CASSQDDRGLGKLFF
CDR3nt: TGCGCCAGCAGCCAAGACGACAGGGGGCTGGGAAAACTGTTTTTT
j_gene: TRBJ1-4
v_gene: TRBV4-3
d_gene: TRBD1
abundance: .

CDR3aa: CASTGRDEQFF
CDR3nt: TGTGCCAGCACGGGGAGAGATGAGCAGTTCTTC
j_gene: TRBJ2-1
v_gene: TRBV6-5
d_gene: .
abundance: .

CDR3aa: CASRLSTGGEQFF
CDR3nt: TGTGCCAGCAGGCTCTCGACGGGGGGTGAGCAGTTCTTC
j_gene: TRBJ2-1
v_gene: TRBV7-9
d_gene: TRBD2
abundance: .

CDR3aa: CASSNSLYGYTF
CDR3nt: TGTGCCAGCAGCAACAGTCTCTATGGCTACACCTTC
j_gene: TRBJ1-2
v_gene: TRBV28
d_gene: .
abundance: .

CDR3aa: CASDTGGRGYTF
CDR3nt: TGTGCCAGCGACACAGGGGGCCGGGGCTACACCTTC
j_gene: TRBJ1-2
v_gene: TRBV9
d_gene: TRBD1
abundance: .

CDR3aa: CASSRYRAESNQPQHF
CDR3nt: TGTGCCAGCAGTCGTTACAGGGCCGAGAGCAATCAGCCCCAGCATTTT
j_gene: TRBJ1-5
v_gene: TRBV6-4
d_gene: .
abundance: .

CDR3aa: CASSAYSSGPETQYF
CDR3nt: TGTGCCAGCTCAGCTTATTCGAGCGGTCCGGAGACCCAGTACTTC
j_gene: TRBJ2-5
v_gene: TRBV7-9
d_gene: .
abundance: once

CDR3aa: CASSSGLAAYNEQFF
CDR3nt: TGTGCCAGCAGCTCGGGACTAGCGGCCTACAATGAGCAGTTCTTC
j_gene: TRBJ2-1
v_gene: TRBV7-8
d_gene: TRBD2
abundance: few

CDR3aa: CASSLGGRTDTQYF
CDR3nt: TGTGCCAGCAGCTTAGGCGGGAGAACAGATACGCAGTATTTT
j_gene: TRBJ2-3
v_gene: TRBV7-2
d_gene: TRBD2
abundance: .

CDR3aa: CAISEDRAATYEQYF
CDR3nt: TGTGCCATCAGTGAGGACAGGGCGGCAACCTACGAGCAGTACTTC
j_gene: TRBJ2-7
v_gene: TRBV10-3
d_gene: TRBD1
abundance: .

CDR3aa: CASSYRQGIMTDTQYF
CDR3nt: TGTGCCAGCAGTTACCGACAGGGGATTATGACAGATACGCAGTATTTT
j_gene: TRBJ2-3
v_gene: TRBV6-6
d_gene: TRBD1
abundance: once

CDR3aa: CASSSGTSGEVDTQYF
CDR3nt: TGTGCCAGCAGCTCAGGGACTAGCGGGGAGGTAGATACGCAGTATTTT
j_gene: TRBJ2-3
v_gene: TRBV7-2
d_gene: TRBD2
abundance: .

CDR3aa: CASSAYKGLSSNEQFF
CDR3nt: TGTGCCAGCAGCGCTTATAAAGGACTGTCCAGTAATGAGCAGTTCTTC
j_gene: TRBJ2-1
v_gene: TRBV11-2
d_gene: .
abundance: .

CDR3aa: CASSLEGTSLHEQFF
CDR3nt: TGTGCCAGCAGCTTAGAAGGGACTAGTTTGCATGAGCAGTTCTTC
j_gene: TRBJ2-1
v_gene: TRBV7-2
d_gene: TRBD2
abundance: .

CDR3aa: CASLRGYNEQFF
CDR3nt: TGTGCCAGCCTGAGAGGCTACAATGAGCAGTTCTTC
j_gene: TRBJ2-1
v_gene: TRBV6-5
d_gene: .
abundance: .

CDR3aa: CASSLMGTSGGGYTDTQYF
CDR3nt: TGTGCCAGCAGCTTAATGGGGACTAGCGGAGGGGGGTACACAGATACGCAGTATTTT
j_gene: TRBJ2-3
v_gene: TRBV7-3
d_gene: TRBD2
abundance: .

CDR3aa: CASSPMAKNIQYF
CDR3nt: TGTGCCAGCTCACCCATGGCCAAAAACATTCAGTACTTC
j_gene: TRBJ2-4
v_gene: TRBV18
d_gene: .
abundance: .

CDR3aa: CASTLGGWESSYEQYF
CDR3nt: TGTGCCAGCACCCTCGGGGGGTGGGAGAGCTCCTACGAGCAGTACTTC
j_gene: TRBJ2-7
v_gene: TRBV7-2
d_gene: TRBD2
abundance: .

CDR3aa: CASNPWAGQGYNEQFF
CDR3nt: TGTGCCAGCAATCCCTGGGCGGGACAGGGGTACAATGAGCAGTTCTTC
j_gene: TRBJ2-1
v_gene: TRBV5-8
d_gene: TRBD1
abundance: few

CDR3aa: CASSQGAQQPYEQYF
CDR3nt: TGTGCCAGCAGCCAGGGAGCCCAGCAGCCCTACGAGCAGTACTTC
j_gene: TRBJ2-7
v_gene: TRBV4-2
d_gene: .
abundance: .

CDR3aa: CASSSAGAGSYNEQFF
CDR3nt: TGTGCCAGCAGTTCGGCGGGGGCGGGGTCCTACAATGAGCAGTTCTTC
j_gene: TRBJ2-1
v_gene: TRBV6-2/TRBV6-3
d_gene: .
abundance: .